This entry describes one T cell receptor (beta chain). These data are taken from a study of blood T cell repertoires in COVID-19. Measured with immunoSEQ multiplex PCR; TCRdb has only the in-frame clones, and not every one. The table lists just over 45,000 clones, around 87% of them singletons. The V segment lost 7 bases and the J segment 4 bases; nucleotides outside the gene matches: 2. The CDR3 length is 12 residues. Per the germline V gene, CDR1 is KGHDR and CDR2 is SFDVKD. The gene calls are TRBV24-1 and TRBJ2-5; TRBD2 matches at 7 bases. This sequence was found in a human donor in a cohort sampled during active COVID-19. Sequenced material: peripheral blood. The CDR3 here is CATSERGETQYF. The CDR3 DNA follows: TGTGCCACCAGCGAGCGGGGAGAGACCCAGTACTTC.